The 20 T cell receptor beta chains reported below all come from one sample, sequenced in a study of shared clonotypes between healthy human individuals. Assay used: immunoSEQ multiplex PCR; TCRdb lists only in-frame clones, some missing. The sample yields roughly 1 million clones, 65% to 75% seen once. The source material was memory CD4+ T cells sorted from blood. Subset meaning: CD45RA-negative fraction. The receptors derive from a man between 18 and 29 years old in good health.

V usage is TRBV30 and J usage is TRBJ2-3; 10 nucleotides align to TRBD2. CDR1 is GTSNPN and CDR2 is SVGIG in the germline V gene (reference sequence). Trimming took 1 base from V and 6 from J; bases not matched to a gene: 10. CDR3 length equals 16 residues. The CDR3 protein is CAWSGFRLAGADTQYF. The CDR3 nucleotides are TGTGCCTGGAGTGGATTTAGGCTAGCGGGAGCTGATACGCAGTATTTT.

The rearrangement uses TRBV27 and TRBJ2-3; 9 positions match TRBD1. V shed 6 bases, J shed 4 bases, and the junction held 11 bases outside the gene matches. Germline CDR1 and CDR2: MNHEY and SMNVEV (reference sequence). CDR3 length equals 16 residues. CDR3 region: CASRHPGQGLADTQYF. The CDR3 DNA sequence: TGTGCCAGCAGGCACCCGGGACAGGGTCTTGCAGATACGCAGTATTTT.

V is TRBV6-5 and J is TRBJ2-5; no reliable D call. The germline gives CDR1 MNHEY, CDR2 SVGAGI. V gave up 4 bases and J gave up 4 bases, with 13 bases separating them. This CDR3 has 14 residues. The CDR3 DNA sequence: TGTGCCAGCAGTTTTTCTAGAGGCCGAGAGACCCAGTACTTC. Translation gives CASSFSRGRETQYF.

This clone has just a few counts. The chain links TRBV19 to TRBJ1-5; maybe TRBD1 (5 bases). The CDR3 is 14 amino acids. The V end lost 7 bases, the J end lost 5 bases, and 15 bases lay between the germline ends. Per the germline V gene, CDR1 is LNHDA and CDR2 is SQIVND (reference sequence). CDR3 residues: CASNQGGLDQPQHF. The DNA of the CDR3 is TGTGCCAGTAATCAGGGAGGACTGGATCAGCCCCAGCATTTT.

The chain recombines TRBV5-3 with TRBJ1-1; D ambiguous. TRBV5-3 is designated an ORF whose function remains uncertain. V was pared by 3 bases and J by 4 bases, with 13 bases between. The CDR3 totals 14 residues. CDR3 region: CARSWANPGTEAFF. CDR3 bases: TGTGCCAGAAGCTGGGCGAATCCTGGCACTGAAGCTTTCTTT.

This chain uses TRBV30 with TRBJ1-1, with 7 positions matching TRBD1. Trimming at V came to 3 bases and at J to 3 bases, leaving 4 bases not matched to a gene. This CDR3 has 13 residues. The germline gives CDR1 GTSNPN, CDR2 SVGIG (reference sequence). The CDR3 DNA reads as TGTGCCTGGAGGCTTACAGGGGACACTGAAGCTTTCTTT. It encodes CAWRLTGDTEAFF.

This clone is a singleton in its sample. V gene TRBV2 combines with J gene TRBJ1-2; 10 nucleotides line up with TRBD1. The V gene end was trimmed by 5 bases and the J gene end by 6 bases; junction bases not matched to a gene: 6. The CDR3 is 14 amino acids. Germline V lookup: CDR1 SNHLY, CDR2 FYNNEI. This CDR3 is CASSRTGTGDGYTF. CDR3 in DNA: TGTGCCAGCAGTAGAACCGGGACAGGGGATGGCTACACCTTC.

The V and J genes are TRBV27 and TRBJ1-2, with D possibly TRBD1 on 5 matching bases. Germline V gene sequence: CDR1 MNHEY, CDR2 SMNVEV (reference sequence). V dropped 6 bases and J dropped 2 bases, with 22 bases sitting between them. The CDR3 has 17 amino acids. The CDR3 here is CASRTLRSGDRNYGYTF. DNA of the CDR3: TGTGCCAGCAGAACCCTTAGGTCGGGGGATCGGAACTATGGCTACACCTTC.

This chain joins TRBV7-2 and TRBJ2-2; possible D gene TRBD2, 5 bases. The CDR3 sequence is 17 residues long. The germline V gene encodes CDR1 SGHTA and CDR2 FQGNSA. V was clipped by 0 bases and J by 4 bases, with 15 bases between them. CDR3 protein: CASSLARGPVSTGELFF. CDR3 DNA sequence: TGTGCCAGCAGCTTAGCGCGCGGGCCGGTTAGCACCGGGGAGCTGTTTTTT.

The V and J genes are TRBV10-3 and TRBJ1-1, with a possible D match to TRBD1 (5 bases). CDR1 is ENHRY, CDR2 SYGVKD, per germline. CDR3 length equals 14 residues. Trimming pared 6 bases from V and 1 base from J, leaving 12 bases between. CDR3 sequence reads: CAIRPGPTNTEAFF. As DNA, the CDR3 is TGTGCCATCAGGCCGGGACCGACGAACACTGAAGCTTTCTTT.

The chain couples TRBV28 to TRBJ1-2, with 8 bases matching TRBD1. Germline trimming cut 5 bases from V and 7 bases from J; bases unmatched to any gene: 12. Germline V CDR1 and CDR2: MDHEN, SYDVKM. The CDR3 consists of 15 residues. The CDR3 reads CASSPPQGASSGYTF. CDR3 sequence (DNA): TGTGCCAGCAGTCCCCCTCAGGGGGCGAGCAGTGGCTACACCTTC.

In DNA, the CDR3 is TGTGCCAGCAGCCCGTACCGGGACAGGGCACAAGAGACCCAGTACTTC. This encodes CASSPYRDRAQETQYF. This chain links TRBV7-2 with TRBJ2-5; TRBD1 aligns across 9 bases. J lost 2 bases, V lost 5 bases, and 9 bases had no gene match. This CDR3 contains 16 residues. Germline V lookup: CDR1 SGHTA, CDR2 FQGNSA.

This clone was seen a few times. V usage is TRBV6-6 and J usage is TRBJ1-1; D is undetermined. V lost 2 bases and J 2 bases, leaving 9 bases between the germline ends. Germline CDR1 reads MNHNY; CDR2 reads SVGAGI (reference sequence). The length of the CDR3 is 14 residues. The CDR3, as DNA: TGTGCCAGCAGTTACGGAGAGACTAACACTGAAGCTTTCTTT. As protein: CASSYGETNTEAFF.

The V and J genes are TRBV5-1 and TRBJ2-7; the D call may be TRBD1 or TRBD2 (5 bases each). The CDR3 sequence is 15 residues long. V dropped 7 bases and J dropped 0 bases, with 17 bases sitting between them. CDR1 and CDR2 (germline): SGHRS, YFSETQ. The CDR3 region is CASGPGTGSSYEQYF. CDR3 sequence (DNA): TGCGCCAGCGGACCCGGGACGGGGAGCTCCTACGAGCAGTACTTC.

As for this clone: Sequence at one end of the junction differs from germline and may be a read error. J is TRBJ2-4 and V is TRBV28; no clear D. Looked up from germline, CDR1 is MDHEN and CDR2 is SYDVKM. This CDR3 spans 13 amino acids. CDR3 DNA sequence: TGTGCCAGCAGTTTTCCACATTCCGGGTCCAAAAACTTC. Translating gives CASSFPHSGSKNF.

The chain is built from TRBV19 and TRBJ1-2, with D unresolved. Germline CDR1 LNHDA, CDR2 SQIVND (reference sequence). Trimming took off 8 bases at V and 0 bases at J, with 13 bases between the two ends. The CDR3 contains 14 residues. The CDR3 nucleotides are TGTGCCAGTCGAGCTGGGGTGGCTAACTATGGCTACACCTTC. Protein: CASRAGVANYGYTF.

This clone qualifies as medium-sized. The chain employs TRBV6-1 and TRBJ2-1; 9 bases align to TRBD1. With V trimmed by 4 bases and J by 8 bases, 6 bases remained unmatched. Germline CDR1 MNHNS, CDR2 SASEGT. CDR3 length: 14 residues. The chain's CDR3 is CASSAGQGRDEQFF. The CDR3 DNA reads TGTGCCAGCAGTGCGGGACAGGGAAGGGATGAGCAGTTCTTC.

This chain links TRBV19 with TRBJ2-1; D uncertain. Deletions cut 2 bases from V and 0 bases from J, with 14 bases between. The CDR3 contains 17 residues. Germline CDR1 and CDR2: LNHDA and SQIVND (reference sequence). The CDR3 here is CASSIQNRVYSYNEQFF. In nucleotides, the CDR3 is TGTGCCAGTAGTATACAGAATCGGGTGTACTCCTACAATGAGCAGTTCTTC.

This clone was counted between two and nine times. Within the sample, other DNA sequences also encode this same CDR3. The chain joins TRBV5-1 to TRBJ2-7, with 8 bases aligning to TRBD1. With 4 bases clipped from V and 0 bases from J, the junction kept 3 bases outside the gene matches. The CDR3 contains 14 residues. From germline, CDR1 is SGHRS and CDR2 YFSETQ. CDR3 in amino acids: CASSPGQVSYEQYF. CDR3 DNA sequence: TGCGCCAGCAGCCCGGGACAGGTCTCCTACGAGCAGTACTTC.

The genes are TRBV19 and TRBJ2-3, with 7 bases fitting TRBD1. The length of the CDR3 is 15 residues. With V trimmed by 6 bases and J by 3 bases, 9 bases remained unmatched. CDR1 is LNHDA and CDR2 is SQIVND in the germline V gene (reference sequence). CDR3 bases: TGTGCCAGTAGGGCCGACAGGGAGAAAACAGATACGCAGTATTTT. It codes for CASRADREKTDTQYF.